The clone carrying this T cell receptor (beta chain) was found many times. Its antigen is currently unknown. The record originates from a study of blood T cells in healthy people across ages. At least 6 million PBMCs were isolated per sample. Germline lookup yields CDR1 LGHNA and CDR2 YNFKEQ. V was cut by 0 bases and J by 4 bases, with 14 bases left in between. The CDR3 runs 16 residues. It was with a sample-barcoded 5' primer and a J-beta primer mix that a second PCR of roughly 6 to 11 cycles was run. TCRdb reprocessed the 5' RACE reads with MiXCR, giving one entry per CDR3 protein. The sample records 710,000 or so distinct CDR3 sequences, approximately 31% being singletons. Notes on the study in general: Diversity of TCR beta per million T cells declined in a roughly linear way with age. The study lacked donor CMV status, which possibly confounded expanded clonotype changes.

This chain links TRBV4-2 with TRBJ2-3; D is tentatively TRBD1 or TRBD2 (6 bases each). Sequencing was performed on blood. This TCR was sampled from a woman older than 75 in good health. In DNA, the CDR3 is TGTGCCAGCAGCCAAGAGGAACTAGCAGGGGCAGATACGCAGTATTTT. Its translation is CASSQEELAGADTQYF.